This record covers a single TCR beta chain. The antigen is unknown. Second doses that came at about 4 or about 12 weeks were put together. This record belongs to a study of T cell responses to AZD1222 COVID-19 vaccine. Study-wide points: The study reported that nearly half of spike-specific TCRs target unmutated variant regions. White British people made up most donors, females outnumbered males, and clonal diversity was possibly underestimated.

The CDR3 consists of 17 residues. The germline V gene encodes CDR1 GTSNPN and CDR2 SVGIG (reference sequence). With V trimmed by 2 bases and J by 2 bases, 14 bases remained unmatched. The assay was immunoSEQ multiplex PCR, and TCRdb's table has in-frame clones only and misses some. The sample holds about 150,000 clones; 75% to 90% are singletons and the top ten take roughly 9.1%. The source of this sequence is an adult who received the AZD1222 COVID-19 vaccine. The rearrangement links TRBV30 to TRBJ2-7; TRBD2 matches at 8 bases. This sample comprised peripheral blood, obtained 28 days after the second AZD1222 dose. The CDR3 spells CAWSSYSTGTRAYEQYF. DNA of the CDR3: TGTGCCTGGAGTTCCTATTCCACCGGGACTAGGGCCTACGAGCAGTACTTC.